A single sample is the source of the 8 T cell receptor beta chains below, sequenced in a study of CD8+CD57+ T cells in acquired aplastic anemia. Researchers used genomic DNA as the template to profile TCR beta VDJ and CDR3. From the reads, TCRdb called clonotypes with MiXCR, one entry per CDR3 protein. The sample lists about 160,000 distinct CDR3 sequences, around half seen once, with approximately 3% in the top ten. Previously, flow cytometry had revealed CD8+CD57+ cell expansion in the patients chosen for sequencing. Material for sequencing was sorted CD4+, CD8+, or CD8+CD57+ T cells (not recorded which) from PBMCs. Receptors were obtained from a human donor with aplastic anemia.

This sequence joins TRBV3-1 and TRBJ1-5, with 9 bases fitting TRBD1. Losses at the gene ends were 0 bases for V and 5 bases for J; bases not matched to a gene: 5. The CDR3 consists of 16 residues. Germline CDR1 and CDR2: LGHDT and YNNKEL (reference sequence). The CDR3 sequence: CASSQDGTGGDQPQHF. CDR3 nucleotides: TGTGCCAGCAGCCAAGATGGAACAGGGGGCGATCAGCCCCAGCATTTT. Drawing the rest from reference TRBV3-1 and TRBJ1-5, the complete variable domain is DTAVSQTPKYLVTQMGNDKSIKCEQNLGHDTMYWYKQDSKKFLKIMFSYNNKELIINETVPNRFSPKSPDKAHLNLHINSLELGDSAVYFCASSQDGTGGDQPQHFGDGTRLSIL.

V and J are TRBV20-1 and TRBJ2-7; D is unresolved. Germline CDR1 is DFQATT and CDR2 is SNEGSKA (reference sequence). The CDR3 totals 14 residues. V was trimmed by 7 bases and J by 0 bases, leaving 16 bases between them. The CDR3: CSVIGPRGSYEQYF. The CDR3 DNA sequence: TGCAGTGTTATTGGTCCGAGAGGCTCCTACGAGCAGTACTTC.

This clonotype was detected many times. This chain joins TRBV14 and TRBJ1-2; 7 bases map to TRBD1. This CDR3 comprises 15 residues. Germline CDR1 is SGHDN and CDR2 is FVKESK. The V and J ends lost 4 bases and 4 bases, in that order; junction bases with no gene match: 9. CDR3 sequence reads: CASSPIDRVRYGYTF. In DNA, the CDR3 is TGTGCCAGCAGCCCTATTGACAGGGTCCGCTATGGCTACACCTTC.

At least ten counts were recorded for this clonotype. This chain links TRBV7-3 with TRBJ2-1; 11 bases match TRBD2. The V and J ends lost 5 bases and 4 bases, in that order; junction bases with no gene match: 4. CDR1 and CDR2 (germline): SGHTA, FQGTGA. The CDR3 has 15 amino acids. The CDR3 region has the DNA TGTGCCAGCAGCAGACTAGCGGGACTATACAATGAGCAGTTCTTC. As protein: CASSRLAGLYNEQFF.

This clonotype was seen many times. This chain links TRBV10-3 with TRBJ1-5; unclear D gene. CDR1 is ENHRY, CDR2 SYGVKD, per germline. The CDR3 has 13 residues. V was trimmed by 0 bases and J by 7 bases, leaving 7 bases between them. The CDR3 nucleotides read TGTGCCATCAGTGAGTCTGCCGACCAGCCCCAGCATTTT. It encodes CAISESADQPQHF.

The CDR3 region has the DNA TGTGCCAGCAGCTTAGTAGCGGGATCAGTAGATACGCAGTATTTT. Translating gives CASSLVAGSVDTQYF. The J gene is TRBJ2-3, the V gene TRBV11-2; 8 bases line up with TRBD2. The V and J ends lost 1 base and 5 bases, in that order; junction bases with no gene match: 5. Germline assignment: CDR1 SGHAT and CDR2 FQNNGV. The CDR3 length is 15 residues.

This clonotype has a count of ten or more. The chain couples TRBV5-1 to TRBJ1-1, with D possibly matching TRBD1 (5 bases). The CDR3 length is 14 residues. Germline values: CDR1 SGHRS, CDR2 YFSETQ. The V and J ends lost 4 bases and 1 base respectively, with 11 bases between them. CDR3 in amino acids: CASSPGPQNTEAFF. The CDR3 DNA follows: TGCGCCAGCAGCCCGGGACCGCAGAACACTGAAGCTTTCTTT.

About this clonotype: This may be a read error, as it is one base from a much larger clone. The V and J genes are TRBV5-6 and TRBJ2-7, with TRBD1 as a possible D gene (5 bases). The CDR3 sequence is 13 residues long. Germline-derived CDR1 and CDR2 are SGHDT and YYEEEE. In DNA, the CDR3 is TGTGCCAGCAGCCCCGACAGCTCCTACGAGCGGTACTTC. Protein: CASSPDSSYERYF.